The 18 T cell receptor beta chains in this list originate from one sample, sequenced in a study of T cell responses to AZD1222 COVID-19 vaccine. Generated by immunoSEQ multiplex PCR, the TCRdb table keeps only in-frame clones and is missing some. The data show roughly 46,000 clones, about nine tenths seen once. The specimen was peripheral blood, collected 28 days after the second AZD1222 dose. All receptors derive from an adult who received the AZD1222 COVID-19 vaccine.

The V and J genes are TRBV7-6 and TRBJ2-7, with TRBD2 matching over 10 bases. The trim removed 1 base at V and 3 bases at J, leaving 3 bases unmatched. CDR1 is SGHVS, CDR2 FNYEAQ, per germline. The CDR3 is made up of 15 amino acids. The CDR3 region is CASSLETSGNYEQYF. The DNA for the CDR3 is TGTGCCAGCAGCTTAGAAACTAGCGGGAACTACGAGCAGTACTTC.

The chain recombines TRBV5-1 with TRBJ2-7; no firm D call. V lost 0 bases to trimming and J lost 3 bases, with 4 bases between them. The CDR3 has 12 residues. Germline assignment: CDR1 SGHRS and CDR2 YFSETQ. CDR3 DNA sequence: TGCGCCAGCAGCTTGGAGGGCTACGAGCAGTACTTC. Encoded protein: CASSLEGYEQYF.

The chain is built from TRBV3-1 (or the pseudogene TRBV3-2) and TRBJ2-2, with a weak D call TRBD1 (5 bases). Trimming cost V 1 base and J 4 bases, with 7 bases left between them. CDR3 length: 14 residues. In germline, CDR1 is LGHDT, CDR2 YNNKEL (reference sequence). The CDR3 DNA is TGTGCCAGCAGCCAAGCAGGGCCCACCGGGGAGCTGTTTTTT. Amino acid sequence: CASSQAGPTGELFF.

The V gene is TRBV29-1, the J gene TRBJ2-3; 7 positions agree with TRBD1. Trimming at V came to 5 bases and at J to 2 bases, leaving 10 bases not matched to a gene. Germline CDR1 reads SQVTM; CDR2 reads ANQGSEA. The CDR3 length is 15 residues. CDR3 amino acids: CSVKISGGSTDTQYF. The CDR3 DNA follows: TGCAGCGTTAAAATTTCAGGGGGATCCACAGATACGCAGTATTTT.

The rearrangement uses TRBV4-2 and TRBJ1-3, with 8 bases that match TRBD1. V gave up 4 bases and J gave up 2 bases; unmatched junction bases: 10. There are 17 residues in the CDR3. Germline loops: CDR1 LGHNA, CDR2 YNFKEQ. CDR3 loop: CASSPPPDRATGNTIYF. CDR3 coding DNA: TGTGCCAGCAGCCCCCCCCCGGACAGGGCAACTGGAAACACCATATATTTT.

This chain links TRBV3-1 (or the pseudogene TRBV3-2) with TRBJ1-3; possibly TRBD1 for D (5 bases). Trimming left V 4 bases short and J 1 base short, with 11 bases between. This CDR3 has 15 amino acids. Germline CDR1 is LGHDT and CDR2 is YNNKEL (reference sequence). The CDR3 protein is CASSPRGGSGNTIYF. In nucleotides, the CDR3 is TGTGCCAGCAGCCCCCGCGGGGGGTCTGGAAACACCATATATTTT.

V usage is TRBV4-1 and J usage is TRBJ1-1; maybe TRBD1 (5 bases). The CDR3 spans 14 residues. The germline V gene encodes CDR1 MGHRA and CDR2 YSYEKL. V shed 0 bases and J shed 6 bases, with 11 bases lying between them. The CDR3 DNA reads as TGCGCCAGCAGCCAAGATCAGCGGGGGTCTGAAGCTTTCTTT. Encoded protein: CASSQDQRGSEAFF.

In the case of this clone: One end of the junction varies from germline; a read error may be responsible. The chain employs TRBV29-1 and TRBJ1-5, with TRBD1 matching 12 bases. This CDR3 region has 13 residues. Germline lookup yields CDR1 SQVTM and CDR2 ANQGSEA. The CDR3 here is CSVGTGGNQPQHF. CDR3 DNA: TGCAGCGTCGGGACAGGGGGCAACCAGCCCCAGCATTTT.

The V gene is TRBV6-2 or TRBV6-3, the J gene TRBJ1-1, with a weak D call TRBD1 (5 bases). Trimming pared 0 bases from V and 11 bases from J, leaving 13 bases between. This CDR3 is built from 13 residues. Germline CDR1 is MNHEY and CDR2 is SVGEGT. CDR3 nucleotide sequence: TGTGCCAGCAGTTACTCGGGGCGGAGGATGGCTTTCTTT. Amino acid sequence: CASSYSGRRMAFF.

This sequence joins TRBV9 and TRBJ2-1, with D tentatively TRBD2 (6 bases). Germline V gene data show CDR1 as SGDLS and CDR2 as YYNGEE. Trimming shortened V by 0 bases and J by 11 bases, and 21 bases separated the two germline ends. There are 16 residues in the CDR3. The CDR3 sequence: CASSVASAGVTMKQFF. CDR3 nucleotide sequence: TGTGCCAGCAGCGTAGCCTCAGCGGGCGTTACAATGAAGCAGTTCTTC.

V gene TRBV12-5 combines with J gene TRBJ1-2; no definite D call. V was cut by 5 bases and J by 8 bases, with 12 bases left in between. Germline assignment: CDR1 LGHNT and CDR2 FRNRAP. The CDR3 is 12 residues long. As DNA, the CDR3 is TGTGCTAGTGGTCAGGAGGTCTGGGGCTACACCTTC. Its translation is CASGQEVWGYTF.

This rearrangement joins TRBV19 to TRBJ2-5, with 9 bases that match TRBD1. V was pared by 4 bases and J by 7 bases, with 1 base of the junction left unmatched. CDR1 and CDR2 from the germline V gene are LNHDA and SQIVND (reference sequence). This CDR3 has 12 amino acids. The CDR3 nucleotides are TGTGCCAGTAGTACGGGACAGGGGACCCAGTACTTC. As protein: CASSTGQGTQYF.

V gene TRBV5-1 combines with J gene TRBJ2-7; D is ambiguous. CDR1 is SGHRS and CDR2 is YFSETQ in the germline V gene. This CDR3 region has 12 residues. V lost 7 bases, J lost 7 bases, and 15 bases lay in between. In nucleotides, the CDR3 is TGCGCCAGCTCTGAACAGACCGGAGAGCAGTACTTC. Translated: CASSEQTGEQYF. Together with reference TRBV5-1 and TRBJ2-7, the CDR3 gives the full variable domain: KAGVTQTPRYLIKTRGQQVTLSCSPISGHRSVSWYQQTPGQGLQFLFEYFSETQRNKGNFPGRFSGRQFSNSRSEMNVSTLELGDSALYLCASSEQTGEQYFGPGTRLTVT.

This chain uses TRBV4-3 with TRBJ1-2; the D gene is possibly TRBD1 (5 bases). Germline CDR1 reads LGHNA; CDR2 reads YSLEER. The CDR3 runs 14 residues. Trimming took off 3 bases at V and 3 bases at J, with 11 bases between the two ends. The CDR3 reads CASSQAREDYGYTF. The DNA for the CDR3 is TGCGCCAGCAGCCAGGCCAGGGAAGACTATGGCTACACCTTC.

The V gene is TRBV5-1, the J gene TRBJ1-1, with D possibly matching TRBD1 (5 bases). Germline values: CDR1 SGHRS, CDR2 YFSETQ. Trimming stripped 4 bases from V and 5 bases from J, with 9 bases between. The CDR3 runs to 12 residues. The CDR3 loop is CASSPGWTEAFF. CDR3 nucleotide sequence: TGCGCCAGCAGCCCAGGGTGGACTGAAGCTTTCTTT.

The sample holds a few counts of this clone. V and J are TRBV18 and TRBJ2-3; D remains unclear. Trimming took 0 bases from V and 5 from J, leaving 15 bases between them. The CDR3 is made up of 16 amino acids. Per the germline V gene, CDR1 is KGHSH and CDR2 is LQKENI. The CDR3 DNA is TGTGCCAGCTCACCACCCTTACCAGGAGTGAAAGATACGCAGTATTTT. Encoded protein: CASSPPLPGVKDTQYF.

The rearrangement joins TRBV5-1 to TRBJ2-7; D not certain. There are 13 residues in the CDR3. The germline CDR1 and CDR2 sequences are SGHRS and YFSETQ. V was trimmed by 2 bases and J by 2 bases, leaving 8 bases between them. The CDR3 is CASSFSLTYEQYF. Here the CDR3 DNA reads TGCGCCAGCAGCTTTTCCCTAACCTACGAGCAGTACTTC. The full variable domain, completed using reference TRBV5-1 and TRBJ2-7, is KAGVTQTPRYLIKTRGQQVTLSCSPISGHRSVSWYQQTPGQGLQFLFEYFSETQRNKGNFPGRFSGRQFSNSRSEMNVSTLELGDSALYLCASSFSLTYEQYFGPGTRLTVT.

This chain uses TRBV11-3 with TRBJ2-1, with D perhaps given as TRBD1 or TRBD2 (5 bases each). Trimming stripped 3 bases from V and 1 base from J, with 10 bases between. CDR1 is SGHNT and CDR2 is YENEEA in the germline V gene. The CDR3 runs 15 residues. The CDR3 coding sequence is TGTGCCAGCAGCTTTAGTGGGGGATCCTACAATGAGCAGTTCTTC. The encoded protein is CASSFSGGSYNEQFF.